Below are 27 T cell receptor beta chains sequenced from a single sample in a study of chemoradiotherapy in HPV16-positive cancers (dated by TCRdb to between 2021 and 2023). Receptor libraries were prepared by the immunoSEQ multiplex PCR assay. TCRdb re-hosts the immuneACCESS table, in-frame sequences only. Its copies lack some clones; in the studies checked, an unresolved V gene accounts for under half of them, and the cause for the rest is not known. This sample holds under 85,000 clones; roughly 90% were observed only once. The top ten hold 4% to 4.5% of the sample. This specimen consisted of blood, obtained from a patient who underwent chemoradiotherapy. The receptors derive from a human donor with HPV-associated anogenital cancer.

The chain combines TRBV5-4 with TRBJ2-7; TRBD2 agrees at 9 bases. Germline V CDR1 and CDR2: SGHNT, YYREEE (reference sequence). The V segment lost 4 bases and the J segment 2 bases; nucleotides outside the gene matches: 4. The CDR3 runs to 14 residues. The CDR3 reads CASSVSGSTYEQYF. DNA of the CDR3: TGTGCCAGCAGCGTTAGCGGGAGCACCTACGAGCAGTACTTC.

This rearrangement joins TRBV7-6 to TRBJ2-5; D is possibly TRBD1 (6 bases). CDR1 is SGHVS, CDR2 FNYEAQ, per germline. The V and J ends lost 1 base and 3 bases respectively, with 12 bases between them. There are 15 residues in the CDR3. CDR3 in amino acids: CASSLDGRGEETQYF. The CDR3 nucleotides are TGTGCCAGCAGCTTAGATGGCAGGGGAGAAGAGACCCAGTACTTC.

As DNA, the CDR3 is TGCGCCAGCAGCTTAAGCGGGGCGGACGGGGAGCTGTTTTTT. This translates into CASSLSGADGELFF. The V call is TRBV5-1, the J call TRBJ2-2; 7 bases map to TRBD2. With 2 bases clipped from V and 7 bases from J, the junction kept 5 bases outside the gene matches. The CDR3 has 14 amino acids. Germline loops: CDR1 SGHRS, CDR2 YFSETQ.

This chain connects TRBV7-9 to TRBJ2-1; TRBD1 agrees at 7 bases. CDR1 SEHNR and CDR2 FQNEAQ come from the germline V gene (reference sequence). V lost 5 bases, J lost 7 bases, and 11 bases stayed unmatched. The CDR3 totals 15 residues. DNA for the CDR3: TGTGCCAGCAGCCCCAGACAGGGAACACTAAATGAGCAGTTCTTC. Residues: CASSPRQGTLNEQFF. The entire variable domain, with the rest obtained from reference TRBV7-9 and TRBJ2-1, is as follows: DTGVSQNPRHKITKRGQNVTFRCDPISEHNRLYWYRQTLGQGPEFLTYFQNEAQLEKSRLLSDRFSAERPKGSFSTLEIQRTEQGDSAMYLCASSPRQGTLNEQFFGPGTRLTVL.

V and J are TRBV28 and TRBJ1-2, with D possibly TRBD1 on 6 matching bases. CDR3 length: 13 residues. Trimming took 2 bases from V and 7 from J, leaving 11 bases between them. From germline, CDR1 is MDHEN and CDR2 SYDVKM. The CDR3 nucleotides are TGTGCCAGCAGTTTAGGGGGCAGAGCTGGCTACACCTTC. Its protein is CASSLGGRAGYTF.

This clone has more than one count but fewer than ten. This sequence joins TRBV2 and TRBJ2-1; D not certain. This CDR3 has 13 residues. Trimming took off 7 bases at V and 5 bases at J, with 12 bases between the two ends. Germline CDR1 and CDR2: SNHLY and FYNNEI. The CDR3 region has the DNA TGTGCCAGCAAGGATAGCATGAACAATGAGCAGTTCTTC. It yields the protein CASKDSMNNEQFF.

This chain connects TRBV7-9 to TRBJ2-3; 13 bases line up with TRBD2. V lost 3 bases and J lost 4; bases outside the gene matches: 10. Per germline, CDR1 SEHNR and CDR2 FQNEAQ (reference sequence). The CDR3 loop spans 18 amino acids. The CDR3: CASSFLLAGGSGADTQYF. DNA of the CDR3: TGTGCCAGCAGCTTCCTACTAGCGGGAGGGTCGGGCGCAGATACGCAGTATTTT.

The chain recombines TRBV5-8 with TRBJ1-2, with TRBD1 matching 7 bases. The CDR3 extends over 16 amino acids. Germline CDR1 SGHTS, CDR2 YDEGEE. Losses at the gene ends were 3 bases for V and 6 bases for J; bases not matched to a gene: 14. DNA for the CDR3: TGTGCCAGCAGCTCTCTACAGGGGATCGCGAACAATGGCTACACCTTC. It is translated as CASSSLQGIANNGYTF.

The genes are TRBV27 and TRBJ1-1; 8 bases agree with TRBD1. Trimming at V came to 10 bases and at J to 4 bases, leaving 8 bases not matched to a gene. This CDR3 comprises 13 residues. Germline V gene lookup returns CDR1 MNHEY and CDR2 SMNVEV (reference sequence). This chain's CDR3 is CATSLTGGTEAFF. DNA for the CDR3: TGTGCCACCTCTTTAACAGGGGGCACTGAAGCTTTCTTT.

The chain employs TRBV7-2 and TRBJ2-3; perhaps TRBD1 as D (6 bases). Germline loops: CDR1 SGHTA, CDR2 FQGNSA. The CDR3 spans 15 residues. The V gene lost 5 bases and the J gene lost 7 bases, with 19 bases spanning the gap. The CDR3 is CASSKLQGNMNTQYF. CDR3 DNA: TGTGCCAGCAGCAAATTACAGGGAAATATGAATACGCAGTATTTT. The full variable domain, in which reference TRBV7-2 and TRBJ2-3 provide the parts outside the CDR3, is GAGVSQSPSNKVTEKGKDVELRCDPISGHTALYWYRQSLGQGLEFLIYFQGNSAPDKSGLPSDRFSAERTGGSVSTLTIQRTQQEDSAVYLCASSKLQGNMNTQYFGPGTRLTVL.

The chain employs TRBV4-1 and TRBJ2-7; weak D call: TRBD2 (5 bases). CDR1 MGHRA and CDR2 YSYEKL come from the germline V gene. With 3 bases removed from V and 6 bases from J, the gap between germline ends came to 12 bases. The CDR3 loop spans 13 amino acids. The CDR3 DNA follows: TGCGCCAGCAGCCAGTACTTTGAGGGCGAGCAGTACTTC. Residues: CASSQYFEGEQYF.

V gene TRBV28 combines with J gene TRBJ1-1, with 7 nucleotides matching TRBD1. Germline V gene sequence: CDR1 MDHEN, CDR2 SYDVKM. V was clipped by 2 bases and J by 4 bases; unmatched bases: 10. This CDR3 spans 16 amino acids. The DNA of the CDR3 is TGTGCCAGCAGTTTACGCAAGGGGGCTGGAAGCACTGAAGCTTTCTTT. Its translation is CASSLRKGAGSTEAFF.

J is TRBJ1-5 and V is TRBV10-3; 10 nucleotides match TRBD1. Germline trimming cut 5 bases from V and 4 bases from J; bases unmatched to any gene: 2. Germline CDR1 reads ENHRY; CDR2 reads SYGVKD. The CDR3 spans 14 residues. In nucleotides, the CDR3 is TGTGCCATCAGTAGACAGGGGGCGAATCAGCCCCAGCATTTT. It translates to CAISRQGANQPQHF.

A few counts support this clone. The V and J genes are TRBV11-3 and TRBJ2-7; D unclear. V was trimmed by 2 bases and J by 4 bases, leaving 9 bases between them. This CDR3 region has 13 residues. The germline gives CDR1 SGHNT, CDR2 YENEEA. CDR3: CASSLRPGYEQYF. The DNA for the CDR3 is TGTGCCAGCAGCTTAAGGCCAGGATACGAGCAGTACTTC.

The chain carries TRBV5-8 and TRBJ1-1; D is unclear. The CDR3 consists of 15 residues. In germline, CDR1 is SGHTS, CDR2 YDEGEE. The ends were cut back, 0 bases at V and 4 bases at J, with 13 bases in the middle. CDR3 DNA sequence: TGTGCCAGCAGCTTGGGTCTTAGGGTCGGCACTGAAGCTTTCTTT. Translating it yields CASSLGLRVGTEAFF. The full variable domain, in which reference TRBV5-8 and TRBJ1-1 provide the parts outside the CDR3, is EAGVTQSPTHLIKTRGQQATLRCSPISGHTSVYWYQQALGLGLQFLLWYDEGEERNRGNFPPRFSGRQFPNYSSELNVNALELEDSALYLCASSLGLRVGTEAFFGQGTRLTVV.

V and J are TRBV7-9 and TRBJ2-1; TRBD2 is a possible D gene (6 bases). The CDR3 length is 14 residues. Germline values: CDR1 SEHNR, CDR2 FQNEAQ (reference sequence). Trimming removed 6 bases from V and 5 bases from J, with 14 bases in between. This chain's CDR3 is CASRYWGLDNEQFF. The CDR3 nucleotides are TGTGCCAGCAGATATTGGGGACTCGACAATGAGCAGTTCTTC.

The chain joins TRBV10-1 to TRBJ2-3; 11 nucleotides align to TRBD2. The CDR3 totals 15 residues. Germline trimming cut 5 bases from V and 6 bases from J; bases unmatched to any gene: 7. Germline V gene sequence: CDR1 WNHNN, CDR2 SYGVQD (reference sequence). The CDR3 coding sequence is TGCGCCAGCAGTCCCCGTAGCGGGAGGGCCGATACGCAGTATTTT. This translates into CASSPRSGRADTQYF.

Only one count was recorded for this clone. This chain connects TRBV28 to TRBJ2-1, with 11 positions matching TRBD2. Germline V gives CDR1 MDHEN, CDR2 SYDVKM. The CDR3 sequence is 15 residues long. J gave up 10 bases and V 5 bases, and 10 bases lay outside the gene matches. The CDR3 nucleotides are TGTGCCAGCAGTCAACTTAGCGGGAGGGTCGGGGAGCAGTTCTTC. It yields the protein CASSQLSGRVGEQFF.

The rearrangement joins TRBV15 to TRBJ2-1; 9 bases are shared with TRBD2. The trim removed 2 bases at V and 3 bases at J, leaving 5 bases unmatched. The germline gives CDR1 LNHNV, CDR2 YYDKDF (reference sequence). The CDR3 spans 16 residues. CDR3 nucleotides: TGTGCCACCAGCAGACCGCTAGCGGGATTCTACAATGAGCAGTTCTTC. Its translation: CATSRPLAGFYNEQFF.

J is TRBJ2-2 and V is TRBV13; D is unclear. Germline lookup yields CDR1 PRHDT and CDR2 FYEKMQ (reference sequence). This CDR3 contains 16 residues. The V and J ends lost 1 base and 4 bases respectively, with 13 bases between them. The CDR3 coding sequence is TGTGCCAGCAGCTTAGACCCACGGTTTGGCACCGGGGAGCTGTTTTTT. Residues: CASSLDPRFGTGELFF.

The table lists this clone with a count of one. The chain uses TRBV27 and TRBJ2-7; TRBD2 agrees at 9 bases. CDR1 MNHEY and CDR2 SMNVEV come from the germline V gene (reference sequence). The CDR3 has 15 residues. V was pared by 5 bases and J by 7 bases, with 12 bases of the junction left unmatched. In DNA, the CDR3 is TGTGCCAGCAGTCCTGGAACGCTAGCGGGGCGGGAGCAGTACTTC. Amino acids: CASSPGTLAGREQYF.

The J gene is TRBJ2-1, the V gene TRBV5-1, with 14 bases matching TRBD2. Germline V gene lookup returns CDR1 SGHRS and CDR2 YFSETQ. The CDR3 has 16 amino acids. V shed 3 bases and J 5 bases; nucleotides not matched to a gene: 4. The CDR3 coding sequence is TGCGCCAGCAGCTCTGGACTAGCGGGGGGAAACAATGAGCAGTTCTTC. It codes for CASSSGLAGGNNEQFF.

The gene calls are TRBV29-1 and TRBJ1-1; 9 positions agree with TRBD1. With V trimmed by 3 bases and J by 6 bases, 2 bases remained unmatched. CDR1 SQVTM and CDR2 ANQGSEA come from the germline V gene. The CDR3 spans 12 residues. Here the CDR3 reads CSVEGQGSEAFF. CDR3 coding DNA: TGCAGCGTTGAGGGACAGGGATCTGAAGCTTTCTTT.

The chain recombines TRBV6-5 with TRBJ2-7; 8 positions match TRBD2. Germline V gene lookup returns CDR1 MNHEY and CDR2 SVGAGI. J lost 3 bases, V lost 4 bases, and 11 bases had no gene match. This CDR3 is built from 16 residues. In DNA, the CDR3 is TGTGCCAGCAGTTTCAGAACTAGCGGCCCGATCTACGAGCAGTACTTC. This codes for CASSFRTSGPIYEQYF.

This chain links TRBV7-9 with TRBJ1-3; D gene uncertain. The CDR3 has 17 residues. V lost 4 bases and J lost 0, with 16 bases in between. Germline V gene sequence: CDR1 SEHNR, CDR2 FQNEAQ (reference sequence). The CDR3 protein is CASSSDLAGGSGNTIYF. CDR3 sequence (DNA): TGTGCCAGCAGCTCGGACTTGGCAGGAGGCTCTGGAAACACCATATATTTT.

The J gene is TRBJ1-2, the V gene TRBV4-1; D is uncertain. The CDR3 sequence is 15 residues long. V shed 0 bases and J shed 0 bases, with 8 bases lying between them. CDR1 and CDR2 from the germline V gene are MGHRA and YSYEKL. The CDR3 spells CASSQELNPNYGYTF. CDR3 coding DNA: TGCGCCAGCAGCCAAGAGCTGAATCCTAACTATGGCTACACCTTC.

The chain recombines TRBV13 with TRBJ2-7, with 7 bases matching TRBD2. The ends lost 3 bases at V and 0 bases at J; junction bases unmatched: 5. The CDR3 spans 15 residues. CDR1 and CDR2 (germline): PRHDT, FYEKMQ (reference sequence). In DNA form, the CDR3 reads TGTGCCAGCAGCTTTCTGGCGGGGGACTCCTACGAGCAGTACTTC. It yields the protein CASSFLAGDSYEQYF. Variable domain in full (rest from reference TRBV13 and TRBJ2-7): AAGVIQSPRHLIKEKRETATLKCYPIPRHDTVYWYQQGPGQDPQFLISFYEKMQSDKGSIPDRFSAQQFSDYHSELNMSSLELGDSALYFCASSFLAGDSYEQYFGPGTRLTVT.